Reported below is one T cell receptor beta chain. Sequencing was performed with immunoSEQ multiplex PCR; in TCRdb, only in-frame clones are kept and a portion is missing. The table records some 160,000 clones, about 82% of them present only once. These data originate in a study of blood T cell repertoires in COVID-19. The wider study: In each case, the material was cDNA or gDNA derived from T cells, B-cell-depleted T cells, or PBMCs.

Seattle's enrolled individuals joined amid active infection and were then monitored longitudinally. The V end lost 3 bases, the J end lost 5 bases, and 13 bases lay between the germline ends. The CDR3 totals 14 residues. Germline V gene sequence: CDR1 MDHEN, CDR2 SYDVKM. The material sequenced was peripheral blood. This clonotype was sampled from a woman older than 75 with COVID-19, enrolled during active disease. The chain is built from TRBV28 and TRBJ1-1, with a weak D call TRBD1 (5 bases). CDR3: CASSFARAGTEAFF. CDR3 coding DNA: TGTGCCAGCAGTTTCGCCAGGGCAGGGACTGAAGCTTTCTTT.